A single T cell receptor beta chain is shown here with its context. Its antigen is undetermined. The data belong to a study of cytomegalovirus exposure and HLA in healthy donors. The study's findings and limits: A later analysis linked a missense variant in DCLRE1C to the trimming of TCR beta V and J genes.

The V end lost 1 base, the J end lost 5 bases, and 11 bases lay between the germline ends. CDR3 size: 14 residues. The germline V gene has CDR1 SEHNR and CDR2 FQNEAQ (reference sequence). The study ran its PCR with 60 Vbeta and 13 Jbeta primers. Sequencing was performed with immunoSEQ multiplex PCR; in TCRdb, only in-frame clones are kept and a portion is missing. The sample includes about 150,000 clones, approximately 84% of them seen just once. The gene calls are TRBV7-9 and TRBJ2-5, with D possibly being TRBD1 (6 bases). This clonotype was obtained from a man aged 25-45 years in good health and CMV-seropositive. Sequencing was performed on PBMCs. The CDR3 loop is CASSLGQGWETQYF. DNA of the CDR3: TGTGCCAGCAGCTTAGGGCAGGGGTGGGAGACCCAGTACTTC.